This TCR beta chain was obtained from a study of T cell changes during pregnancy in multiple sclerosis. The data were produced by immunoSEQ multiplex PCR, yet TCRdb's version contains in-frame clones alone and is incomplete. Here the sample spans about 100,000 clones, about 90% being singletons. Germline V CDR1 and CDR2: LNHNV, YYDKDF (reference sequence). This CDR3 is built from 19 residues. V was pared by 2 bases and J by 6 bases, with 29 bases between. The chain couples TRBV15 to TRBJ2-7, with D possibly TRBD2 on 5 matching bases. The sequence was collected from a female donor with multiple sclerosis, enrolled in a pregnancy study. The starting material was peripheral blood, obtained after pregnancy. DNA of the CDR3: TGTGCCACCAGCAGACCTCCCGGGGAGCGTAGCAGAACCGCCCCCGAGCAGTACTTC. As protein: CATSRPPGERSRTAPEQYF.